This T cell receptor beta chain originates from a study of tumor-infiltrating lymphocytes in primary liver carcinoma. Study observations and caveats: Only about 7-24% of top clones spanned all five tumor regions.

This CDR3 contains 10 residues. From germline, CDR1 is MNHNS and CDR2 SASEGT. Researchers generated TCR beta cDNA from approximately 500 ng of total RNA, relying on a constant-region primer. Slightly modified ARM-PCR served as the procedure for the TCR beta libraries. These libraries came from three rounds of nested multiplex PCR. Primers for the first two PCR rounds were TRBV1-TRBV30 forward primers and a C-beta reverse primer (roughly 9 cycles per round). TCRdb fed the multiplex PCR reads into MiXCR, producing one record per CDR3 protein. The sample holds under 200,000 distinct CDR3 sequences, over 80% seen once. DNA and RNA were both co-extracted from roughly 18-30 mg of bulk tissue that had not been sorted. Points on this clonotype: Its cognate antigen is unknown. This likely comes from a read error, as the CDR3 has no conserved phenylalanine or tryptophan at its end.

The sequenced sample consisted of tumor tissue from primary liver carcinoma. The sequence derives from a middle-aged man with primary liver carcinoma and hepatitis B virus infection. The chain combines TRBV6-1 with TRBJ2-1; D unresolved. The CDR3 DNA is TGTGCCAGCAGCTACAGTGAGCAGTTCCTC. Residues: CASSYSEQFL.